The sequence of this T cell receptor beta chain was determined in a study of blood T cell repertoires in COVID-19. The wider study: Spain, Italy and the United States supplied samples that represented acute and convalescent COVID-19.

This clone was observed a handful of times. Source study methods: Nucleated cell number was recorded as an estimate derived from reference gene primer amplification. The repertoire was sequenced with immunoSEQ multiplex PCR; TCRdb's copy has only in-frame clones and lacks some. V, J and clone size are taken as reported in that table, and D and trimming were inferred from the DNA itself. The sample yields 200,000 to 300,000 clones, 65% to 90% seen once. The V end was cut by 0 bases, the J end by 3 bases, with 12 bases between. From germline, CDR1 is MGHRA and CDR2 YSYEKL. The CDR3 runs to 15 residues. The receptor was isolated from a man aged 35 to 55 who had recovered from COVID-19. The rearrangement joins TRBV4-1 to TRBJ2-7; D ambiguous. Sequences were obtained from peripheral blood. CDR3 DNA sequence: TGCGCCAGCAGCCAAGAAGGCGAGGAACACTACGAGCAGTACTTC. Its translation: CASSQEGEEHYEQYF.